Presented here are 12 T cell receptor beta chains from one specimen sequenced in a study of molecular identifiers for immune sequencing clone quantification. Each CDR3 protein gets one entry after TCRdb re-called the PCR reads with MiXCR. The data hold about 500,000 distinct CDR3 sequences, with around 23% observed a single time. What was sequenced was naive CD8+ T cells from blood, with Jurkat cell RNA spiked in. Regarding subset: FACS-sorted CD8+CD4-CCR7+CD45RA+ naive T cells. Every receptor here comes from a human donor in good health. Some libraries in this study had Jurkat cell RNA spiked in.

This clonotype was detected many times. CDR3: CASSHDVGYQPQHF. Written as DNA, the CDR3 is TGTGCCAGCAGCCACGACGTGGGCTATCAGCCCCAGCATTTT. This chain uses TRBV6-2 or TRBV6-3 with TRBJ1-5; D uncertain. The CDR3 contains 14 residues. V lost 6 bases and J lost 5, with 14 bases in between. Germline V gene sequence: CDR1 MNHEY, CDR2 SVGEGT.

This clonotype was seen only a few times. The chain employs TRBV29-1 and TRBJ1-2; D uncertain. V gave up 4 bases and J gave up 5 bases, with 14 bases separating them. In germline, CDR1 is SQVTM, CDR2 ANQGSEA. The CDR3 sequence is 13 residues long. The CDR3: CSVVSSTDYGYTF. CDR3 in DNA: TGCAGCGTTGTAAGTTCAACTGATTATGGCTACACCTTC.

There are a few counts of this clonotype. The rearrangement links TRBV7-6 to TRBJ2-1; TRBD2 aligns across 7 bases. CDR3 size: 13 residues. V was clipped by 5 bases and J by 4 bases; unmatched bases: 2. CDR1 and CDR2 from the germline V gene are SGHVS and FNYEAQ. This CDR3 is CASSRSGYNEQFF. For the CDR3, the DNA is TGTGCCAGCAGCCGTAGCGGGTACAATGAGCAGTTCTTC.

For this clonotype: This CDR3 fails to terminate in the conserved phenylalanine or tryptophan, so it likely reflects a read error. This rearrangement joins TRBV10-2 to TRBJ1-1; 7 bases line up with TRBD1. The CDR3 covers 13 residues. Germline CDR1 WSHSY, CDR2 SAAADI. V was pared by 6 bases and J by 3 bases, with 4 bases of the junction left unmatched. This chain's CDR3 is CASSPGQDTEAFI. The CDR3 nucleotides are TGCGCCAGCAGCCCCGGACAGGACACTGAAGCTTTCATT.

The chain recombines TRBV20-1 with TRBJ1-6, with 7 positions matching TRBD1. This CDR3 is 13 amino acids long. Germline trimming cut 4 bases from V and 9 bases from J; bases unmatched to any gene: 6. In germline, CDR1 is DFQATT, CDR2 SNEGSKA (reference sequence). The CDR3 spells CSATQGLGSPLHF. The CDR3 DNA reads as TGCAGTGCTACACAGGGGCTTGGTTCACCCCTCCACTTT.

This clonotype was seen a handful of times. This sequence joins TRBV9 and TRBJ2-3; TRBD1 matches 8 bases. Germline V gives CDR1 SGDLS, CDR2 YYNGEE. V lost 0 bases to trimming and J lost 2 bases; unmatched junction nucleotides: 8. The CDR3 is made up of 17 amino acids. CDR3 nucleotides: TGTGCCAGCAGCGTAGAGGGGAGGACAGGGCCCACAGATACGCAGTATTTT. It translates to CASSVEGRTGPTDTQYF.

This chain links TRBV12-3 or TRBV12-4 with TRBJ2-3; no firm D call. Trimming left V 1 base short and J 3 bases short, with 11 bases between. CDR3 length: 15 amino acids. The DNA of the CDR3 is TGTGCCAGCAGTTTAGGCCCGGGCTATACAGATACGCAGTATTTT. Translating gives CASSLGPGYTDTQYF.

On this clonotype itself: This could be a read error, since a much larger clone is one nucleotide away. The V call is TRBV7-9, the J call TRBJ2-7; D not certain. The CDR3 has 16 residues. The germline CDR1 and CDR2 sequences are SEHNR and FQNEAQ (reference sequence). V gave up 1 base and J gave up 0 bases, with 13 bases separating them. The CDR3 DNA reads as TGTGCCAGCAGCTTAGAGTTGGGGTCGAACTCCTACGAGCAGTACTTC. It specifies CASSLELGSNSYEQYF.

Concerning this clonotype itself: This may be a read error, as it is one base from a much larger clone. This chain connects TRBV7-2 to TRBJ2-5; D is perhaps TRBD1 (6 bases). Germline CDR1 and CDR2: SGHTA and FQGNSA. This CDR3 is 14 amino acids long. CDR3 bases: TGTGCCAGCAAGGGTTTATACAGGGAAGAGCCCCAGTACTTC. Amino acids: CASKGLYREEPQYF. Full variable domain (rest looked up from reference TRBV7-2 and TRBJ2-5): GAGVSQSPSNKVTEKGKDVELRCDPISGHTALYWYRQSLGQGLEFLIYFQGNSAPDKSGLPSDRFSAERTGGSVSTLTIQRTQQEDSAVYLCASKGLYREEPQYFGPGTRLLVL.

As for this clonotype: A much larger clone is a single base away; this may be a read error. The chain joins TRBV7-9 to TRBJ2-7; D possibly corresponds to TRBD2 (6 bases). The germline V gene encodes CDR1 SEHNR and CDR2 FQNEAQ (reference sequence). CDR3 length: 12 residues. The CDR3 protein is CASSSLAPEQCF. Written as DNA, the CDR3 is TGTGCCAGCAGCTCACTAGCACCCGAGCAGTGCTTC.

In this sample, this clonotype turned up a few times. This rearrangement joins TRBV29-1 to TRBJ2-7; the D gene is possibly TRBD1 (5 bases). Germline CDR1 reads SQVTM; CDR2 reads ANQGSEA. Trimming pared 4 bases from V and 6 bases from J, leaving 10 bases between. CDR3 length: 11 residues. Written as DNA, the CDR3 is TGCAGCGTTGCTAGGGGCGGCGAGCAGTACTTC. It codes for CSVARGGEQYF.

This clonotype was detected only a few times. The rearrangement links TRBV2 to TRBJ2-7; 11 nucleotides agree with TRBD2. Germline CDR1 is SNHLY and CDR2 is FYNNEI. This CDR3 contains 14 residues. CDR3 protein: CANSQLAGAGEQYF. DNA for the CDR3: TGTGCTAACTCCCAACTAGCGGGAGCGGGAGAGCAGTACTTC.